These 19 T cell receptor beta chains were sequenced from one sample in a study of blood T cell repertoires in COVID-19 (dated by TCRdb to the early 2020s). Receptor amplification or capture employed the immunoSEQ multiplex PCR assay. TCRdb took over this immuneACCESS table, retaining in-frame rearrangements with V and J assigned. Such tables are incomplete; in checked studies, under half of the missing clones stem from an unresolved V gene, and the remainder is unexplained. Here the sample has hundreds of thousands of clones; 65% to 90% occur a single time. About 12% of the sample goes to the ten largest clones. Input material: peripheral blood. These receptors originate from a woman aged 70-85 years with COVID-19, enrolled during active disease.

In its sample, this clone was seen once. J is TRBJ1-1 and V is TRBV27, with D unclear. The V end was cut by 6 bases, the J end by 3 bases, with 8 bases between. The CDR3 runs 12 residues. CDR1 and CDR2 from the germline V gene are MNHEY and SMNVEV (reference sequence). Written as DNA, the CDR3 is TGTGCCAGCAGCACCGGGGACACTGAAGCTTTCTTT. It is translated as CASSTGDTEAFF.

A note on this clone: The sample carries other DNA sequences with the same CDR3. This sequence joins TRBV30 and TRBJ1-5; D uncertain. This CDR3 has 13 amino acids. Germline values: CDR1 GTSNPN, CDR2 SVGIG (reference sequence). Trimming removed 0 bases from V and 1 base from J, with 4 bases in between. CDR3 residues: CAWSVRSNQPQHF. DNA for the CDR3: TGTGCCTGGAGTGTACGGAGCAATCAGCCCCAGCATTTT. Complete variable domain (other parts from reference TRBV30 and TRBJ1-5): SQTIHQWPATLVQPVGSPLSLECTVEGTSNPNLYWYRQAAGRGLQLLFYSVGIGQISSEVPQNLSASRPQDRQFILSSKKLLLSDSGFYLCAWSVRSNQPQHFGDGTRLSIL.

The genes are TRBV7-2 and TRBJ1-4; 9 nucleotides line up with TRBD1. The CDR3 runs 16 residues. Germline V gives CDR1 SGHTA, CDR2 FQGNSA. The ends lost 5 bases at V and 5 bases at J; junction bases unmatched: 9. The CDR3 DNA follows: TGTGCCAGCAGCCCCATTCTCGGGACAGGGAATGAAAAACTGTTTTTT. The encoded protein is CASSPILGTGNEKLFF. Combining the CDR3 with reference TRBV7-2 and TRBJ1-4 gives the whole variable domain GAGVSQSPSNKVTEKGKDVELRCDPISGHTALYWYRQSLGQGLEFLIYFQGNSAPDKSGLPSDRFSAERTGGSVSTLTIQRTQQEDSAVYLCASSPILGTGNEKLFFGSGTQLSVL.

This chain uses TRBV5-1 with TRBJ1-2; perhaps TRBD1 as D (5 bases). The germline V gene has CDR1 SGHRS and CDR2 YFSETQ. Trimming stripped 5 bases from V and 0 bases from J, with 8 bases between. The CDR3 length is 13 residues. In DNA form, the CDR3 reads TGCGCCAGCAGTGGGGGGACTAACTATGGCTACACCTTC. Its protein product is CASSGGTNYGYTF.

The chain recombines TRBV2 with TRBJ1-5, with D maybe TRBD1 (6 bases). The germline gives CDR1 SNHLY, CDR2 FYNNEI. V was shortened by 2 bases and J by 4 bases, with 12 bases between the two germline ends. The CDR3 is made up of 15 amino acids. The CDR3 is CASSETGLGNQPQHF. DNA for the CDR3: TGTGCCAGCAGTGAAACAGGGCTGGGGAATCAGCCCCAGCATTTT.

This clone was counted a few times. V usage is TRBV7-9 and J usage is TRBJ1-1; TRBD1 agrees at 8 bases. The CDR3 covers 16 residues. The trim removed 5 bases at V and 0 bases at J, leaving 8 bases unmatched. Germline values: CDR1 SEHNR, CDR2 FQNEAQ (reference sequence). Here the CDR3 DNA reads TGTGCCAGCAGCGGTGGGACAGGCGGTATGAACACTGAAGCTTTCTTT. Translated: CASSGGTGGMNTEAFF.

The V call is TRBV9, the J call TRBJ1-1; TRBD1 matches at 7 bases. Germline CDR1 is SGDLS and CDR2 is YYNGEE. The ends lost 4 bases at V and 5 bases at J; junction bases unmatched: 8. The CDR3 runs to 14 residues. The CDR3 sequence is CASSSRDSQTEAFF. The DNA of the CDR3 is TGTGCCAGCAGCAGCCGGGACAGTCAGACTGAAGCTTTCTTT.

In its sample, this clone was seen once. The V and J genes are TRBV3-1 (or the pseudogene TRBV3-2) and TRBJ2-3, with D uncertain. Germline CDR1 and CDR2: LGHDT and YNNKEL (reference sequence). V gave up 3 bases and J gave up 4 bases, with 5 bases separating them. The CDR3 totals 12 residues. CDR3 protein: CASSHVADTQYF. CDR3 DNA sequence: TGTGCCAGCAGCCATGTCGCAGATACGCAGTATTTT.

V and J are TRBV19 and TRBJ2-2; D is uncertain. V gave up 5 bases and J gave up 0 bases, with 4 bases separating them. There are 13 residues in the CDR3. Looked up from germline, CDR1 is LNHDA and CDR2 is SQIVND (reference sequence). The CDR3 is CASSPTNTGELFF. CDR3 bases: TGTGCCAGTAGTCCCACGAACACCGGGGAGCTGTTTTTT.

This chain joins TRBV10-1 and TRBJ2-1, with D hard to call. V lost 2 bases, J lost 5 bases, and 7 bases lay in between. Germline CDR1 reads WNHNN; CDR2 reads SYGVQD (reference sequence). This CDR3 is 13 amino acids long. The CDR3 nucleotides are TGCGCCAGCAGTGAGAACTACCACAATGAGCAGTTCTTC. Translating it yields CASSENYHNEQFF.

V and J are TRBV18 and TRBJ1-5, with D possibly TRBD1 on 5 matching bases. Trimming left V 5 bases short and J 5 bases short, with 10 bases between. This CDR3 comprises 13 residues. CDR1 is KGHSH and CDR2 is LQKENI in the germline V gene. The CDR3 DNA reads TGTGCCAGCTCAGAAGGGGCTGATCAGCCCCAGCATTTT. Translation gives CASSEGADQPQHF.

The chain couples TRBV5-8 to TRBJ1-1, with TRBD1 matching over 7 bases. The CDR3 runs 15 residues. Trimming at V came to 4 bases and at J to 4 bases, leaving 10 bases not matched to a gene. In germline, CDR1 is SGHTS, CDR2 YDEGEE. The CDR3 bases are TGTGCCAGCAGCGAGACCGACAGGGTTGGCACTGAAGCTTTCTTT. Protein: CASSETDRVGTEAFF.

Comment on this clone: Relative to the germline gene, one junction end is altered; a read error may explain this. The CDR3 is CASSIEGTSGVRGIF. The CDR3 DNA reads as TGTGCCAGTAGTATAGAAGGGACTAGCGGGGTTCGTGGGATCTTC. This rearrangement joins TRBV19 to TRBJ2-1; 13 bases line up with TRBD2. CDR3 length: 15 residues. From germline, CDR1 is LNHDA and CDR2 SQIVND (reference sequence).

The chain employs TRBV4-2 and TRBJ2-7; 9 positions agree with TRBD2. The trim removed 0 bases at V and 2 bases at J, leaving 2 bases unmatched. This CDR3 has 15 residues. Germline values: CDR1 LGHNA, CDR2 YNFKEQ. For the CDR3, the DNA is TGTGCCAGCAGCCAAGAGGGACTAGCCACCTACGAGCAGTACTTC. It is translated as CASSQEGLATYEQYF.

V and J are TRBV27 and TRBJ2-1; 9 bases are shared with TRBD2. The ends lost 5 bases at V and 7 bases at J; junction bases unmatched: 9. The CDR3 loop spans 15 amino acids. Germline V lookup: CDR1 MNHEY, CDR2 SMNVEV (reference sequence). CDR3 sequence reads: CASSPLGTSWNEQFF. In DNA form, the CDR3 reads TGTGCCAGCAGTCCCCTCGGGACTAGCTGGAATGAGCAGTTCTTC.

The CDR3 reads CASSLRTSGVDYNEQFF. CDR3 nucleotide sequence: TGTGCCAGCAGTCTGAGGACTAGCGGGGTCGACTACAATGAGCAGTTCTTC. The chain uses TRBV28 and TRBJ2-1; 12 positions match TRBD2. CDR1 MDHEN and CDR2 SYDVKM come from the germline V gene. V gave up 5 bases and J gave up 3 bases; unmatched junction bases: 8. CDR3 length: 17 amino acids. Variable domain in full (rest from reference TRBV28 and TRBJ2-1): DVKVTQSSRYLVKRTGEKVFLECVQDMDHENMFWYRQDPGLGLRLIYFSYDVKMKEKGDIPEGYSVSREKKERFSLILESASTNQTSMYLCASSLRTSGVDYNEQFFGPGTRLTVL.

This CDR3 reads CAWSTGPAYGYTF. The CDR3 DNA reads as TGTGCCTGGAGCACAGGGCCCGCGTATGGCTACACCTTC. The chain combines TRBV30 with TRBJ1-2; TRBD1 might be the D (6 bases). The CDR3 spans 13 residues. The germline gives CDR1 GTSNPN, CDR2 SVGIG (reference sequence). V lost 3 bases and J lost 5, with 13 bases in between.

Only one count was recorded for this clone. The chain is built from TRBV18 and TRBJ1-2; TRBD1 agrees at 8 bases. The CDR3 is 14 residues long. V was pared by 5 bases and J by 4 bases, with 6 bases of the junction left unmatched. CDR1 and CDR2 from the germline V gene are KGHSH and LQKENI. The DNA of the CDR3 is TGTGCCAGCTCATCGGGACAGGTAGTCTATGGCTACACCTTC. Protein: CASSSGQVVYGYTF.

V gene TRBV24-1 combines with J gene TRBJ2-6; D unclear. V was clipped by 3 bases and J by 3 bases, with 11 bases between them. CDR1 is KGHDR, CDR2 SFDVKD, per germline. This CDR3 has 16 residues. Here the CDR3 DNA reads TGTGCCACCAGTGATCCGGGTTCAGTTGGGGCCAACGTCCTGACTTTC. It specifies CATSDPGSVGANVLTF.